This TCR beta chain was observed in a study of CD8 T cells in Susac syndrome. This clonotype was picked up one time. Its antigen is still unknown. The study, taken as a whole, reports: As the study acknowledged, the number of individuals in its TCR sequencing and HLA analysis was relatively small.

Through negative isolation, CD4+ and CD8+ T cells were obtained, while TEMRA cells were enriched using FACS. V was clipped by 3 bases and J by 11 bases, with 13 bases between them. The germline CDR1 and CDR2 sequences are LGHDT and YNNKEL (reference sequence). CDR3 size: 12 residues. The authors reverse transcribed roughly 0.5 to 1 ug RNA with random hexamers. The CDR3 of TCR beta was amplified by immunoSEQ multiplex PCR across 54 Vbeta and 13 Jbeta. TCRdb passed the immunoSEQ multiplex PCR reads through MiXCR, listing each CDR3 protein once. The sample lists 120,000 to 150,000 distinct CDR3 sequences, 85% to 95% seen once, with over 0.1% in the top ten.

Sequenced: CD4+ T cells from PBMCs. The TCR was taken from a human donor with multiple sclerosis. V and J are TRBV3-1 and TRBJ1-1; the D is unclear. The CDR3 DNA sequence: TGTGCCAGCAGCCAGGATTATGGGAAGGCTTTCTTT. Its protein is CASSQDYGKAFF. Filled out from reference TRBV3-1 and TRBJ1-1, the complete variable domain reads DTAVSQTPKYLVTQMGNDKSIKCEQNLGHDTMYWYKQDSKKFLKIMFSYNNKELIINETVPNRFSPKSPDKAHLNLHINSLELGDSAVYFCASSQDYGKAFFGQGTRLTVV.